One T cell receptor (beta chain) is described in this entry. Its specific antigen is unknown. One base away there is no much larger clone; base qualities are not given. The entry originates in a study of T-cell reconstitution after alpha-beta-depleted transplantation in children (TCRdb year 2016). Describing the broader study: T-cell immune reconstitution after TCRalphabeta/CD19-depleted allogeneic hematopoietic cell transplantation in children was quantitatively tracked in the study by means of TCR repertoire profiling.

The CDR3, from cysteine to phenylalanine, totals 13 residues. The sequence is cut down to CDR3 DNA, 39 bases in frame from base 1. A distance of 12 bases separates the germline ends of V and J, which lose 6 bases and 4 bases respectively. The CDR1 and CDR2 encoded by the germline V gene are MNHNS and SASEGT. Libraries were prepared through PCR. Sequenced using an Illumina HiSeq 2500. Molecular barcoding was employed in the preparation of TCR libraries, with unique molecular identifiers being used to normalize TCRbeta repertoire quantification. TCRdb reprocessing: public reads trimmed at Q25 with fastp, clones called with MiXCR, in-frame beta chains kept. Rows are unified per CDR3 protein, each entry keeping the most common DNA and genes. Counted in this sample were 350,000 to 400,000 distinct CDR3 sequences; roughly 14% of them appeared once. Of the sample, approximately 4.2% falls within the top ten clones.

The sequence was obtained from a human donor who donated a stem cell graft to a child with Fanconi anemia. The chain uses TRBV6-1 and TRBJ1-1; TRBD1 could be the D gene, as 5 bases match. The material sequenced was PBMCs, taken from the stem cell graft. In nucleotides, the sequence is TGTGCCAGCAGGCCTCCAGGGATCACTGAAGCTTTCTTT. Translated, this gives CASRPPGITEAFF.